This T cell receptor (beta chain) was identified during a study of regulatory T cells in long-lasting Graves disease. Overall study context: The antithyroid drugs taken by newly diagnosed Graves' patients had been used for under 3 months. Study-wide findings and caveats: The study found TRBV28, TRBJ1-2 and TRBJ2-5 favored in persistent disease.

Noted time point: newly diagnosed GD, antithyroid drugs for less than 3 months. Generation of the TCR library employed RNA extracted from PBMCs. Note on this clonotype: The antigen is unknown.

The TCR beta library used iRepertoire HTBI primers with Arm-PCR amplification of CDR3. Using its own MiXCR run on the multiplex PCR reads, TCRdb lists one record per CDR3 protein. The table shows some 600,000 distinct CDR3 sequences, with about 16% occurring only once. Germline lookup yields CDR1 DFQATT and CDR2 SNEGSKA (reference sequence). V lost 6 bases and J lost 7, with 27 bases in between. The CDR3 runs to 17 residues. These sequences were also reported in another study, on T cells in Graves' hyperthyroidism and ophthalmopathy. This second study notes: The TCR CDR3 was amplified in a first-round RT-PCR using the HTBI primer set.

This TCR came from a man younger than 35 with Graves disease. The rearrangement joins TRBV20-1 to TRBJ2-2; D may correspond to TRBD1 or TRBD2 (5 bases each). The specimen was peripheral blood mononuclear cells (PBMCs), collected at new diagnosis, from a patient treated with antithyroid drugs. The CDR3: CSARPTGTKENGGELFF. The CDR3, as DNA: TGCAGTGCCAGACCTACCGGGACCAAGGAGAACGGCGGGGAGCTGTTTTTT.